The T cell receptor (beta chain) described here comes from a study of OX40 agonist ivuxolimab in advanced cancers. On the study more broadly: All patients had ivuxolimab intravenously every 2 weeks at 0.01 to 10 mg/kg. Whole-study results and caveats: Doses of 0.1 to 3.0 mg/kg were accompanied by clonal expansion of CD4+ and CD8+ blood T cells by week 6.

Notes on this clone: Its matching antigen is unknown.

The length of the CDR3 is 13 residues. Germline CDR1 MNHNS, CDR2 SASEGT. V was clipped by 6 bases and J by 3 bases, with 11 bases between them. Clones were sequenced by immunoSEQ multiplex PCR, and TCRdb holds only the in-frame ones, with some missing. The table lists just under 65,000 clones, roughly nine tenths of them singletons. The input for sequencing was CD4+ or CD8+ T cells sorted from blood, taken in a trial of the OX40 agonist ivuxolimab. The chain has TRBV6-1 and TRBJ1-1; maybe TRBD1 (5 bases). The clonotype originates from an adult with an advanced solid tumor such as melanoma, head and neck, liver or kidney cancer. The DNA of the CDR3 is TGTGCCAGCAGGACAGTTTTGGACACTGAAGCTTTCTTT. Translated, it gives CASRTVLDTEAFF.